The TCR beta chain described here comes from a study of read filtering for tumor transcriptome and immune sequencing. Study at large: Patients were 17 male and some 13 female, mean age about 65 years, range about 40 to 85. Study-level findings and limits: The sorted CD138-negative fraction was a mixed bone marrow immune population, not purified T cells.

This library used 300 to 450 ng RNA and molecular barcoded adaptors spanning alpha/delta and beta/gamma chains. A single record per CDR3 protein comes from TCRdb applying MiXCR to the reads. The table shows about 48,000 distinct CDR3 sequences, with roughly 19% occurring only once. With regard to this clonotype: Its target is unknown. The junction and the germline gene differ at one end; a read error may be behind it.

The receptor was derived from a donor aged 40 or over with multiple myeloma. Sequenced input: a population of CD138-negative cells sorted from bone marrow.

The CDR3 DNA sequence: TGTGCCAGCAGTCCCCGGATGGGCTCCTACAATGGGCAGTTCTTC. As protein: CASSPRMGSYNGQFF. The chain employs TRBV12-3 or TRBV12-4 and TRBJ2-1; D uncertain. The CDR3 loop spans 15 amino acids.